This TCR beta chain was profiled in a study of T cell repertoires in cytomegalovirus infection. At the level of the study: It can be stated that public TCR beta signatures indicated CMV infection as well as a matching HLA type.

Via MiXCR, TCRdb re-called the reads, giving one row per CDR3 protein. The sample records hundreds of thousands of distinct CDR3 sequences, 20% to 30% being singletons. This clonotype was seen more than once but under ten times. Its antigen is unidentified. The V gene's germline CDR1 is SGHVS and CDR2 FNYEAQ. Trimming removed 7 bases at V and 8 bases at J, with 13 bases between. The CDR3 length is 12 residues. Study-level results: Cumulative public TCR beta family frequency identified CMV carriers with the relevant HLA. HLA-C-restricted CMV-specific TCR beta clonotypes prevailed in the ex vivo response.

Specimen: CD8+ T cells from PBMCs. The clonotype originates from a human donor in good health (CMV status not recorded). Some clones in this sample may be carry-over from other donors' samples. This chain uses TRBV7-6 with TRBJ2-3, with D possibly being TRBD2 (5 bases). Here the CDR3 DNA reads TGTGCCAGCACTGACGCTCGGGGTACGCAGTATTTT. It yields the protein CASTDARGTQYF.